The clone carrying this TCR beta chain has only one observation. CDR3 length: 17 amino acids. Trimming took 1 base from V and 5 from J; bases not matched to a gene: 6. These data belong to a study of beta chain features in type 1 diabetes. Since all of the isolated RNA was reverse transcribed, expressed TCRB transcripts were what got sequenced. Sequencing used immunoSEQ multiplex PCR; TCRdb keeps in-frame clones, though not all of them. The sample contains 400,000 to 600,000 clones, 30% of which appear only once. The sample comprised naive CD4+ T cells from blood. This TCR was sampled from a man aged 18-30 years in good health. This chain joins TRBV23-1 and TRBJ2-1; 12 nucleotides match TRBD2. TRBV23-1 is identified as an open reading frame with a role that is uncertain. Written as DNA, the CDR3 is TGCGCCAGCAGTCAATACCGACTAGCGGGAGCCGACAATGAGCAGTTCTTC. This translates into CASSQYRLAGADNEQFF.